These 14 T cell receptor beta chains originate from one sample sequenced in a study of cytomegalovirus exposure and HLA in healthy donors. The PCR employed 60 Vbeta primers together with 13 Jbeta primers. The repertoire was sequenced with immunoSEQ multiplex PCR; TCRdb's copy has only in-frame clones and lacks some. This table lists approximately 140,000 clones. The sample comprised PBMCs. These receptors all come from a woman aged 35 to 49 in good health and CMV-seronegative.

As concerns this clone: Relative to the germline gene, one junction end is altered; a read error may explain this. This sequence joins TRBV7-2 and TRBJ2-3; D not resolved. Germline V gene data show CDR1 as SGHTA and CDR2 as FQGNSA. The CDR3 sequence is 15 residues long. CDR3 sequence: CASSGRLTNTDTRYF. CDR3 sequence (DNA): TGTGCCAGCAGCGGCCGGTTAACAAACACAGATACGCGGTATTTT.

The CDR3 sequence is CASGLDPGGRKQFF. The CDR3 region has the DNA TGTGCTAGTGGTTTGGATCCGGGAGGGCGAAAGCAGTTCTTC. V and J are TRBV12-5 and TRBJ2-1; 8 bases match TRBD2. In germline, CDR1 is LGHNT, CDR2 FRNRAP. V lost 1 base, J lost 11 bases, and 7 bases stayed unmatched. CDR3 size: 14 residues. The full variable domain, its missing parts supplied by reference TRBV12-5 and TRBJ2-1, is DARVTQTPRHKVTEMGQEVTMRCQPILGHNTVFWYRQTMMQGLELLAYFRNRAPLDDSGMPKDRFSAEMPDATLATLKIQPSEPRDSAVYFCASGLDPGGRKQFFGPGTRLTVL.

The chain couples TRBV19 to TRBJ2-1; TRBD1 aligns across 9 bases. Germline V gives CDR1 LNHDA, CDR2 SQIVND (reference sequence). There are 18 residues in the CDR3. V lost 3 bases to trimming and J lost 0 bases; unmatched junction nucleotides: 9. This CDR3 reads CASSIGDRVYSSYNEQFF. The CDR3 DNA is TGTGCCAGTAGTATCGGGGACAGGGTGTATAGCTCCTACAATGAGCAGTTCTTC.

The gene calls are TRBV7-3 and TRBJ1-2; 9 positions match TRBD1. Germline CDR1 reads SGHTA; CDR2 reads FQGTGA. The CDR3 spans 15 residues. V trimming: 5 bases; J trimming: 8 bases; junction bases outside the gene matches: 12. The CDR3 bases are TGTGCCAGCAGCCCATCTTCCGGGACAGGGAACGGCTACACCTTC. This sequence encodes CASSPSSGTGNGYTF.

The chain recombines TRBV5-8 with TRBJ1-6, with a tentative D call TRBD1 (5 bases). CDR1 is SGHTS and CDR2 is YDEGEE in the germline V gene. CDR3 length: 14 amino acids. V lost 1 base and J lost 6, with 8 bases in between. CDR3 DNA sequence: TGTGCCAGCAGCTTGTGGGGGGGTAATTCACCCCTCCACTTT. It encodes CASSLWGGNSPLHF.

V and J are TRBV11-2 and TRBJ1-2; no clear D gene. Trimming removed 0 bases from V and 8 bases from J, with 7 bases in between. Germline-derived CDR1 and CDR2 are SGHAT and FQNNGV. The CDR3 consists of 12 residues. CDR3 sequence (DNA): TGTGCCAGCAGCTTAGATAGCCCCGGCTACACCTTC. It encodes CASSLDSPGYTF.

The chain couples TRBV4-2 to TRBJ2-5, with a possible D match to TRBD2 (6 bases). The CDR3 runs to 15 residues. Germline CDR1 LGHNA, CDR2 YNFKEQ. The V end lost 2 bases, the J end lost 4 bases, and 14 bases lay between the germline ends. The CDR3 loop is CASSQPGPGGETQYF. Here the CDR3 DNA reads TGTGCCAGCAGCCAACCCGGACCCGGGGGAGAGACCCAGTACTTC.

The chain is built from TRBV5-1 and TRBJ2-5; the D gene is possibly TRBD2 (5 bases). V was pared by 2 bases and J by 1 base, with 9 bases between. Looked up from germline, CDR1 is SGHRS and CDR2 is YFSETQ. The CDR3 contains 14 residues. The CDR3 coding sequence is TGCGCCAGCAGCTTCCCTAGCTCCCAAGAGACCCAGTACTTC. It is translated as CASSFPSSQETQYF.

V usage is TRBV14 and J usage is TRBJ1-1, with D unclear. The CDR3 sequence is 15 residues long. From germline, CDR1 is SGHDN and CDR2 FVKESK. V was cut by 4 bases and J by 0 bases, with 12 bases left in between. The CDR3 here is CASSPRETMNTEAFF. In DNA form, the CDR3 reads TGTGCCAGCAGCCCCCGGGAGACCATGAACACTGAAGCTTTCTTT.

This chain links TRBV6-5 with TRBJ2-3, with 7 bases identical to TRBD2. The CDR3 totals 14 residues. Germline lookup yields CDR1 MNHEY and CDR2 SVGAGI. V was pared by 8 bases and J by 3 bases, with 8 bases of the junction left unmatched. The CDR3 sequence: CASGSGLTTDTQYF. The CDR3 coding sequence is TGTGCCAGCGGATCGGGACTAACTACAGATACGCAGTATTTT.

The J gene is TRBJ1-1, the V gene TRBV11-3; D possibly corresponds to TRBD1 (6 bases). V was trimmed by 2 bases and J by 5 bases, leaving 9 bases between them. Germline V gene data show CDR1 as SGHNT and CDR2 as YENEEA. This CDR3 comprises 13 residues. The chain's CDR3 is CASSLQGLTEAFF. CDR3 nucleotide sequence: TGTGCCAGCAGCTTACAGGGGCTGACTGAAGCTTTCTTT. The full variable domain, its missing parts supplied by reference TRBV11-3 and TRBJ1-1, is EAGVVQSPRYKIIEKKQPVAFWCNPISGHNTLYWYLQNLGQGPELLIRYENEEAVDDSQLPKDRFSAERLKGVDSTLKIQPAELGDSAVYLCASSLQGLTEAFFGQGTRLTVV.

The gene calls are TRBV27 and TRBJ1-5; D perhaps matches TRBD1 (6 bases). Germline V gene lookup returns CDR1 MNHEY and CDR2 SMNVEV (reference sequence). The CDR3 contains 15 residues. V dropped 4 bases and J dropped 2 bases, with 12 bases sitting between them. CDR3 sequence: CASSWGPQGNQPQHF. CDR3 coding DNA: TGTGCCAGCAGTTGGGGGCCCCAAGGCAATCAGCCCCAGCATTTT.

This chain links TRBV6-5 with TRBJ1-2, with a weak D call TRBD1 (5 bases). Trimming shortened V by 2 bases and J by 4 bases, and 11 bases separated the two germline ends. The CDR3 runs 14 residues. Germline lookup yields CDR1 MNHEY and CDR2 SVGAGI. As DNA, the CDR3 is TGTGCCAGCAGTTACAAGGTTGGGGCCTATGGCTACACCTTC. It encodes CASSYKVGAYGYTF.

Comments on this clone: The sample carries other DNA sequences with the same CDR3. The chain is built from TRBV2 and TRBJ2-3, with 16 positions matching TRBD2. Looked up from germline, CDR1 is SNHLY and CDR2 is FYNNEI. The CDR3 consists of 16 residues. V was pared by 4 bases and J by 3 bases, with 1 base of the junction left unmatched. CDR3 residues: CASSGGLAGGTDTQYF. The CDR3 DNA is TGTGCCAGCAGTGGGGGACTAGCGGGGGGGACAGATACGCAGTATTTT.